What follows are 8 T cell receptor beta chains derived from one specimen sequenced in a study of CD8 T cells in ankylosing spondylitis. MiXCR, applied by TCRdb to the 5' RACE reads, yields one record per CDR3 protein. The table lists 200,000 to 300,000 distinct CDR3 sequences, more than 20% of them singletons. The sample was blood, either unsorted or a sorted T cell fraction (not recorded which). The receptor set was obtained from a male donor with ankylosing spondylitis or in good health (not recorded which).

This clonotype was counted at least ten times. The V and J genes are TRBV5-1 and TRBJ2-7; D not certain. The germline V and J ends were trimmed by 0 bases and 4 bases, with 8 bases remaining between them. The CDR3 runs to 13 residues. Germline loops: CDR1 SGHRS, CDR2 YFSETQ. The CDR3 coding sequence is TGCGCCAGCAGCTTGGGGTCAGGATACGAGCAGTACTTC. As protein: CASSLGSGYEQYF.

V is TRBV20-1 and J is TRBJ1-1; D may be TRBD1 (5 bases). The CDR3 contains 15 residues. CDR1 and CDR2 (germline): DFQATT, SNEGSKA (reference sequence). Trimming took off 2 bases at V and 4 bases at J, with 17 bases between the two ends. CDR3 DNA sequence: TGCAGTGCTAGACAGGGAGAGAGCATGAGCACTGAAGCTTTCTTT. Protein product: CSARQGESMSTEAFF.

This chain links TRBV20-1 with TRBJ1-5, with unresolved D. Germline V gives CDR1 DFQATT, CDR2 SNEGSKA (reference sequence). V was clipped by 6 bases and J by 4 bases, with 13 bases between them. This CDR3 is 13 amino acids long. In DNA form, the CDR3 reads TGCAGTGCGTCCCGGGAGCCTAATCAGCCCCAGCATTTT. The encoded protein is CSASREPNQPQHF.

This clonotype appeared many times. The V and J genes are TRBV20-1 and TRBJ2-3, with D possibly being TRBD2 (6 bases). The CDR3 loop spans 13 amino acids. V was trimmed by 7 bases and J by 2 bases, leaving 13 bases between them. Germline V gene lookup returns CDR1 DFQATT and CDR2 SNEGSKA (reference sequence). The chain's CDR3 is CSEVGGPTDTQYF. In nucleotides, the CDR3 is TGCAGTGAAGTGGGGGGTCCCACAGATACGCAGTATTTT.

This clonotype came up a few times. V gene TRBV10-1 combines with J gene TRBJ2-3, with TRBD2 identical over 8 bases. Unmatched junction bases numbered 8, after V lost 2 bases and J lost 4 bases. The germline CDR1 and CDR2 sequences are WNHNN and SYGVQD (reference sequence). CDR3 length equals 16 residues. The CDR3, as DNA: TGCGCCAGCAGTGAGGCCTCCGCGGGGGGCGCAGATACGCAGTATTTT. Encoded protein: CASSEASAGGADTQYF.

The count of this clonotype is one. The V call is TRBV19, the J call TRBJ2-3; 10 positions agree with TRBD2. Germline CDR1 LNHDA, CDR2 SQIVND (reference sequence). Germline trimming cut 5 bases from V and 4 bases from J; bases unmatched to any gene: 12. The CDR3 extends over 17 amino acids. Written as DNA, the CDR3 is TGTGCCAGTAGTCCCGGACTAGCGGTGGCTCGCGCAGATACGCAGTATTTT. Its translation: CASSPGLAVARADTQYF.

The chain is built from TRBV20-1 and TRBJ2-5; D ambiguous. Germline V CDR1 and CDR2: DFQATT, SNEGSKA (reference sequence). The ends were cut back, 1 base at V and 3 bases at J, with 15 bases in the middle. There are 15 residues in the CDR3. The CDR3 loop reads CSARVPRSSKETQYF. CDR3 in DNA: TGCAGTGCTAGAGTCCCCCGCAGCAGTAAAGAGACCCAGTACTTC.

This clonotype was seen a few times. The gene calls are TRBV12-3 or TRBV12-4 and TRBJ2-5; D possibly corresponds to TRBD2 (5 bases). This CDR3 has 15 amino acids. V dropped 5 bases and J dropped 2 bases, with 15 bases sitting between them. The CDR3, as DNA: TGTGCCAGCAGTCCCCCACGTAGCGAGCAAGAGACCCAGTACTTC. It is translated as CASSPPRSEQETQYF.